Listed here are 3 T cell receptor beta chains from one sample, sequenced in a study of identical twins (dated by TCRdb to 2016 to 2017). The library was prepared using 5' RACE. The sequencing machine was an Illumina HiSeq 2000. TCRdb redid the processing of the public reads, applying fastp at Q25 and MiXCR, and retained in-frame beta chains. Each record represents a unique CDR3 protein, reported with the most common genes and DNA among its rows. Counted in this sample were approximately 280,000 distinct CDR3 sequences; about 8% of them appeared once. The ten top clones hold 2.1% of the sample. The same sample was also used in a study of yellow fever vaccine responses in identical twins.

Sequencing used memory (CD45RO+) T cells sorted from blood. The cell subset or site label for this specimen denotes: CD45RO+ enriched T cells. The receptors shown here come from a woman younger than 30 in good health.

In this sample, this clonotype turned up many times. V is TRBV25-1 and J is TRBJ1-2, with D maybe TRBD1 (6 bases). The CDR3 totals 14 residues. CDR1 is MGHDK and CDR2 is SYGVNS in the germline V gene. Trimming stripped 4 bases from V and 0 bases from J, with 9 bases between. The CDR3 loop reads CASSGTVTNYGYTF. The CDR3 nucleotides are TGTGCCAGCAGTGGGACAGTCACTAACTATGGCTACACCTTC.

This clonotype has just a few counts. CDR3 sequence reads: CASSTWDRGAQPQHF. CDR3 DNA: TGTGCCAGCAGTACGTGGGACAGGGGAGCTCAGCCCCAGCATTTT. V usage is TRBV2 and J usage is TRBJ1-5; TRBD1 matches at 10 bases. The CDR3 is 15 amino acids. Germline V gene data show CDR1 as SNHLY and CDR2 as FYNNEI. With V trimmed by 5 bases and J by 6 bases, 7 bases remained unmatched.

V and J are TRBV9 and TRBJ2-5; TRBD1 matches at 12 bases. Trimming took 4 bases from V and 6 from J; bases not matched to a gene: 7. This CDR3 has 15 amino acids. Per the germline V gene, CDR1 is SGDLS and CDR2 is YYNGEE. In DNA form, the CDR3 reads TGTGCCAGCAGCAGAGGGGACAGGGGGCGGCAGACCCAGTACTTC. Its translation: CASSRGDRGRQTQYF. Combining the CDR3 with reference TRBV9 and TRBJ2-5 gives the whole variable domain DSGVTQTPKHLITATGQRVTLRCSPRSGDLSVYWYQQSLDQGLQFLIQYYNGEERAKGNILERFSAQQFPDLHSELNLSSLELGDSALYFCASSRGDRGRQTQYFGPGTRLLVL.